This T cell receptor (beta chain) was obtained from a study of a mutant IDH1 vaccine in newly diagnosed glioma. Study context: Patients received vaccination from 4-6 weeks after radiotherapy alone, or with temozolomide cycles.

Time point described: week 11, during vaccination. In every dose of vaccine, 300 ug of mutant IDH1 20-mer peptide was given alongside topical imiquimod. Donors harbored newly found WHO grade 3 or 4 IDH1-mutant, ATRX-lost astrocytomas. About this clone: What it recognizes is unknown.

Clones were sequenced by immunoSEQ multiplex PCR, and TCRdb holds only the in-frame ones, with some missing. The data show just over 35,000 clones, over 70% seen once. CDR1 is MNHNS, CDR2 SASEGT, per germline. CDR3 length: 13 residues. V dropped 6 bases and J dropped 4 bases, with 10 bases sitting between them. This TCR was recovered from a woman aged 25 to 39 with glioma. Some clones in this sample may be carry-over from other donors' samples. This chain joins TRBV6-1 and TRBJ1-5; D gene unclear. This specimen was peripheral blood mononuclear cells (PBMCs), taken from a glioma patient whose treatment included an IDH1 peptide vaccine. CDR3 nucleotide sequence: TGTGCCAGCAGATCCACCATGAATCAGCCCCAGCATTTT. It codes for CASRSTMNQPQHF.